This TCR beta chain originates from a study of blood T cells in healthy people across ages. General study results and limits: Older individuals had lower TCR beta diversity per million T cells (the decline was roughly linear).

PBMCs numbering at least 7 million were isolated per sample. Together with a sample-barcoded 5' primer, a J-beta primer mix was included in a second PCR lasting about 6 to 11 cycles. TCRdb reanalysed the 5' RACE reads using MiXCR and keeps one entry per CDR3 protein. The sample has roughly 1,000,000 distinct CDR3 sequences; approximately 25% are singletons. This clonotype came up a few times. The antigen is not known. Germline CDR1 is LGHNA and CDR2 is YNFKEQ. The CDR3 has 17 amino acids. These data also formed part of another study, on T cells of mothers and their children. That report adds: The extracted RNA was employed in its entirety for cDNA synthesis, at roughly 1.6 ug per 15 ul.

Specimen: blood. This clonotype was obtained from a girl aged 2 to 9 in good health. The chain joins TRBV4-2 to TRBJ2-5, with 8 bases fitting TRBD2. TRBJ2-1 explains the end of the DNA better; the J call may be wrong. The CDR3 protein is CASSHQTGGRALDEQFF. Written as DNA, the CDR3 is TGTGCCAGCAGCCACCAGACGGGGGGGAGGGCCCTTGATGAGCAGTTCTTC.